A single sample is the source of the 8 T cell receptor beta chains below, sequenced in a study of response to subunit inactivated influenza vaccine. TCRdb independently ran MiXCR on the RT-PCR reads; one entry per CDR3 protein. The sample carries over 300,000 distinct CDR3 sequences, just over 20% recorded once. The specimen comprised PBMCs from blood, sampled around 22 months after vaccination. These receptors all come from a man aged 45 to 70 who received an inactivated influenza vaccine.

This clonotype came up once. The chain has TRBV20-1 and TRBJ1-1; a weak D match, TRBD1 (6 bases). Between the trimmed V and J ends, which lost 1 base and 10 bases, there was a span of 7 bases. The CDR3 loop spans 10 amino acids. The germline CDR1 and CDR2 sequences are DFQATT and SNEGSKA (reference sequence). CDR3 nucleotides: TGCAGTGCTAGAGGAGGGGGAGCTTTCTTT. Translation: CSARGGGAFF.

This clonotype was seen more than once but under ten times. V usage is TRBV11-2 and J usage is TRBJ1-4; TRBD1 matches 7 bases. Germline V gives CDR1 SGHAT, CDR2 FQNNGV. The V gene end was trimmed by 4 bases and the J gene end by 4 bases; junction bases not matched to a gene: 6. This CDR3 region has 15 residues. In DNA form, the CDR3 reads TGTGCCAGCAGCTACCCGGGACAGAGTAATGAAAAACTGTTTTTT. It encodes CASSYPGQSNEKLFF.

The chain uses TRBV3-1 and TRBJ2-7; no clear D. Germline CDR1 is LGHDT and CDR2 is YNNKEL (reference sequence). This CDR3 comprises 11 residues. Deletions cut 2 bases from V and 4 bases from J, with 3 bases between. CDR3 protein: CASSQLYEQYF. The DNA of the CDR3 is TGTGCCAGCAGCCAACTATACGAGCAGTACTTC.

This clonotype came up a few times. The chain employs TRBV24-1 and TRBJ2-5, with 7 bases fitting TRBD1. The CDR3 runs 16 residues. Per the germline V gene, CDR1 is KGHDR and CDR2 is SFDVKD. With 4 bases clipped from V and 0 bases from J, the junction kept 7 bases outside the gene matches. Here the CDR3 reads CATSDPSGQNQETQYF. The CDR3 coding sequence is TGTGCCACCAGTGACCCATCGGGACAGAACCAAGAGACCCAGTACTTC.

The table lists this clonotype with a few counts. This chain's CDR3 is CASSSGSSRANTGELFF. CDR3 bases: TGTGCCAGCAGCAGTGGTAGCTCACGAGCGAACACCGGGGAGCTGTTTTTT. The chain is built from TRBV5-8 and TRBJ2-2; D is unclear. V was pared by 4 bases and J by 0 bases, with 16 bases between. The germline gives CDR1 SGHTS, CDR2 YDEGEE. The length of the CDR3 is 17 residues.

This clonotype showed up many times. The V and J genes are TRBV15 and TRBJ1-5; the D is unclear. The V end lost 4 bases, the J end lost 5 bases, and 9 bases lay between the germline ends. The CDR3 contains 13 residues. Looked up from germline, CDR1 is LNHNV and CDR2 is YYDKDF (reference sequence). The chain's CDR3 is CATSIPPYQPQHF. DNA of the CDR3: TGTGCCACCAGCATTCCCCCTTATCAGCCCCAGCATTTT.

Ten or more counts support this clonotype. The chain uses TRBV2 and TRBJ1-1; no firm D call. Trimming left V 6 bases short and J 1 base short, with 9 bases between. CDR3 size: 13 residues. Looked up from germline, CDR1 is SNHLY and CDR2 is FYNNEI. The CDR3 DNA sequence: TGTGCCAGCAGGGAGGGCACGAACACTGAAGCTTTCTTT. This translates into CASREGTNTEAFF.

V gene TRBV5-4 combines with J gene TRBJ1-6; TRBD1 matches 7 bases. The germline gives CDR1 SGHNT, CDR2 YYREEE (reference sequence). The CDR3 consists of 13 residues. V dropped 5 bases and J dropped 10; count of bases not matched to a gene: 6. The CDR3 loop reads CASRTTGNSPLHF. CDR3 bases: TGTGCCAGCAGGACGACAGGGAACTCACCCCTCCACTTT.